This entry concerns a single T cell receptor (beta chain). Sequenced by immunoSEQ multiplex PCR; TCRdb stores in-frame clones only, minus some. The sample lists roughly 130,000 clones; around 83% were seen once. The sample belongs to a study of blood T cell repertoires in COVID-19. Trimming pared 1 base from V and 2 bases from J, leaving 12 bases between. This CDR3 contains 16 residues. Germline V gene lookup returns CDR1 MGHRA and CDR2 YSYEKL. The rearrangement joins TRBV4-1 to TRBJ1-5, with D tentatively TRBD1 (5 bases). The receptor's source is a woman between 45 and 60 years old with acute or convalescent COVID-19. The specimen was peripheral blood. The CDR3 nucleotides are TGCGCCAGCAGCCAAGGGAACGGGGGAGGCAATCAGCCCCAGCATTTT. Its translation is CASSQGNGGGNQPQHF.